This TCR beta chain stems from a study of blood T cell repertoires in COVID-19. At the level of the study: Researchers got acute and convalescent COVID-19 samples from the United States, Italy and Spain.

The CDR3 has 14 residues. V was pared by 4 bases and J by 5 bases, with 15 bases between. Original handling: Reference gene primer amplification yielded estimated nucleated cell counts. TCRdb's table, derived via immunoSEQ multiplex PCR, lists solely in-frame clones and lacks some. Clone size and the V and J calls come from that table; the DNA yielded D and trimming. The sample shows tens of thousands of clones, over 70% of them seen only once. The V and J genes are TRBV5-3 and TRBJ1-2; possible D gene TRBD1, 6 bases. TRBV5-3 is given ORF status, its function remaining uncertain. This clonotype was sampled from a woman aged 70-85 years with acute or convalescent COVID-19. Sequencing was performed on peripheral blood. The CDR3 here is CARSLDRSKYGYTF. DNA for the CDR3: TGTGCCAGAAGCCTAGACAGGTCCAAATATGGCTACACCTTC.